This T cell receptor beta chain was retrieved from a study of OX40 agonist ivuxolimab in advanced cancers. As for the study in general: Age averaged about 60 years (range roughly 20 to 90), and 82.7% were male.

V lost 5 bases to trimming and J lost 0 bases, with 10 bases between them. CDR1 MDHEN and CDR2 SYDVKM come from the germline V gene. The CDR3 totals 14 residues. The protocol was immunoSEQ multiplex PCR, while the TCRdb copy is restricted to in-frame clones and leaves out a portion. Of about 69,000 clones listed, roughly 87% are singletons. The chain employs TRBV28 and TRBJ1-1, with D possibly TRBD1 on 5 matching bases. The specimen comprised CD4+ or CD8+ T cells sorted from blood, sampled in a trial of the OX40 agonist ivuxolimab. The TCR comes from an adult with an advanced solid tumor such as melanoma, head and neck, liver or kidney cancer. The CDR3 region is CASSRAGVNTEAFF. The DNA for the CDR3 is TGTGCCAGCAGTCGGGCGGGGGTGAACACTGAAGCTTTCTTT. Using reference TRBV28 and TRBJ1-1 for the parts outside the CDR3, the full variable domain is DVKVTQSSRYLVKRTGEKVFLECVQDMDHENMFWYRQDPGLGLRLIYFSYDVKMKEKGDIPEGYSVSREKKERFSLILESASTNQTSMYLCASSRAGVNTEAFFGQGTRLTVV.